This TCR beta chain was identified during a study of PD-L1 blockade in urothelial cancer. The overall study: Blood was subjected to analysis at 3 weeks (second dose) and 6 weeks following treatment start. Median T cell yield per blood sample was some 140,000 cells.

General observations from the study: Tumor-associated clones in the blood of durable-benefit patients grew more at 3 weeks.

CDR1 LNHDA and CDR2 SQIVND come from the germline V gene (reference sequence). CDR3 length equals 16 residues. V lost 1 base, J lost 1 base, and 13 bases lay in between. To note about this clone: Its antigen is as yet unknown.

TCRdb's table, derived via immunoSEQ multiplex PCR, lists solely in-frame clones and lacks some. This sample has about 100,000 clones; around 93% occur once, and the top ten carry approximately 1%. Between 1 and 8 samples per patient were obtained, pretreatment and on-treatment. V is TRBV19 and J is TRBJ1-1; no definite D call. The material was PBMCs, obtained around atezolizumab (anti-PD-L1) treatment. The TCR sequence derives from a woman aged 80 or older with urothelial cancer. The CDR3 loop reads CASSIVFQDWNTEAFF. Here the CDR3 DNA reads TGTGCCAGTAGTATAGTGTTCCAGGATTGGAACACTGAAGCTTTCTTT.